The text below deals with one TCR beta chain. Its antigen is still unknown. The same CDR3 can be traced to other DNA sequences in this sample. Data came from immunoSEQ multiplex PCR; TCRdb stores just in-frame clones and leaves some out. The sample consists of millions of clones, roughly 95% of them appearing once. This sample is drawn from a study of shared clonotypes between healthy human individuals. Findings and caveats of the study: Naive subsets generally exceeded memory subsets in estimated richness.

The sample comprised naive CD4+ T cells sorted from blood. Subset indicated: CD45RA+ positively selected. The TCR comes from a man between 18 and 35 years old in good health.

The CDR3 loop is CASSLRNYGYTF. The CDR3 DNA reads as TGTGCCAGCAGTTTAAGGAACTATGGCTACACCTTC. V and J are TRBV7-2 and TRBJ1-2; D gene unclear. The CDR3 runs 12 residues. CDR1 is SGHTA, CDR2 FQGNSA, per germline. V was clipped by 6 bases and J by 2 bases, with 7 bases between them.